This T cell receptor beta chain was identified in a study of blood T cell repertoires in COVID-19. Study overall: The United States, Italy and Spain provided the acute and convalescent COVID-19 samples. PBMCs, B-cell-depleted T cells, or T cells were the source of the cDNA or gDNA that made up the material.

Per the study methods: Nucleated cell number was recorded as an estimate derived from reference gene primer amplification. TCRdb's table, derived via immunoSEQ multiplex PCR, lists solely in-frame clones and lacks some. V and J calls and clone size are copied from that table; D and trimming were computed from the DNA. The table includes 650,000 to 800,000 clones, 70% to 90% detected once. CDR3 size: 14 residues. CDR1 and CDR2 from the germline V gene are SGHTS and YDEGEE. Trimming pared 2 bases from V and 2 bases from J, leaving 10 bases between. What was sequenced was peripheral blood. The sequence was obtained from a woman between 18 and 29 years old with acute or convalescent COVID-19. The rearrangement links TRBV5-8 to TRBJ1-2; tentatively, D is TRBD1 (6 bases). CDR3 in DNA: TGTGCCAGCAGCTTCCCAGGGGTGAACTATGGCTACACCTTC. Residues: CASSFPGVNYGYTF.